This is a list of T cell receptor beta chains from one sample in a study of human versus mouse CDR3 diversity and MHC coevolution. TCRdb's copy holds only in-frame clones and misses some; the assay was immunoSEQ multiplex PCR. Of 80,000 or so clones listed, around 93% are singletons. The sequencing input was naive CD4+ T cells from blood. The receptors were sampled from a person between 25 and 70 years old in good health. Both conserved end residues are part of each CDR3. D genes are given only for firm matches. The size entry is marked missing in some rows and otherwise reads once, few, many or a size class.

D | size | J | V | CDR3 | DNA
TRBD1 | . | TRBJ2-2 | TRBV2 | CASSVNRGRGTGELFF | TGTGCCAGCAGCGTAAACAGGGGGCGAGGAACCGGGGAGCTGTTTTTT
. | . | TRBJ1-2 | TRBV9 | CASSLSSDNYGYTF | TGTGCCAGCAGCCTCTCGTCAGATAACTATGGCTACACCTTC
TRBD2 | once | TRBJ2-7 | TRBV19 | CASSIRSGAPYEQYF | TGTGCCAGTAGTATACGAAGCGGGGCCCCCTACGAGCAGTACTTC
. | . | TRBJ2-1 | TRBV2 | CASRMGGLNNEQFF | TGTGCCAGCAGGATGGGGGGACTTAACAATGAGCAGTTCTTC
TRBD2 | . | TRBJ2-1 | TRBV23-1 | CASSPGGRWFRNEQFF | TGCGCCAGCTCCCCGGGGGGGCGTTGGTTTAGGAATGAGCAGTTCTTC
. | . | TRBJ2-5 | TRBV7-9 | CASSLSGQPQETQYF | TGTGCCAGCAGCTTAAGCGGGCAGCCCCAAGAGACCCAGTACTTC
. | . | TRBJ2-7 | TRBV7-9 | CASSLAQQGSSVSAYEQYF | TGTGCCAGCAGCTTAGCGCAGCAGGGTTCTTCCGTCTCCGCTTACGAGCAGTACTTC
. | . | TRBJ1-1 | TRBV7-3 | CASSATFNTEAFF | TGTGCCAGCAGCGCAACTTTTAACACTGAAGCTTTCTTT
TRBD1 | . | TRBJ2-7 | TRBV12-5 | CASGLGQGSYEQYF | TGTGCTAGTGGTTTGGGACAGGGATCCTACGAGCAGTACTTC
. | . | TRBJ1-1 | TRBV2 | CASSEAQTGLTEAFF | TGTGCCAGCAGTGAAGCTCAGACAGGTCTCACTGAAGCTTTCTTT
. | . | TRBJ1-5 | TRBV5-8 | CASSLGASSNQPQHF | TGTGCCAGCAGCTTGGGCGCGAGTAGCAATCAGCCCCAGCATTTT
. | . | TRBJ2-7 | TRBV7-2 | CASSFQGGSYEQYF | TGTGCCAGCAGCTTCCAGGGTGGCTCCTACGAGCAGTACTTC
TRBD1 | . | TRBJ2-7 | TRBV5-1 | CASSRGRGQYEQYF | TGCGCCAGCAGCCGAGGCAGGGGGCAATACGAGCAGTACTTC
TRBD2 | . | TRBJ2-1 | TRBV7-9 | CASSLGTSDYNEQFF | TGTGCCAGCAGCTTAGGGACTAGCGACTACAATGAGCAGTTCTTC
TRBD1 | few | TRBJ1-3 | TRBV28 | CASSPLGGTGFNTIYF | TGTGCCAGCAGTCCTCTAGGGGGGACAGGGTTTAACACCATATATTTT
TRBD2 | . | TRBJ2-7 | TRBV5-1 | CASSSGEGGNEQYF | TGCGCCAGCAGCTCGGGGGAGGGAGGAAACGAGCAGTACTTC
. | few | TRBJ2-2 | TRBV10-3 | CAIRDSTNTGELFF | TGTGCCATCAGGGACAGCACGAACACCGGGGAGCTGTTTTTT
TRBD2 | few | TRBJ2-7 | TRBV10-3 | CAISSLAEAYEQYF | TGTGCCATCAGTTCACTAGCGGAAGCCTACGAGCAGTACTTC
. | . | TRBJ2-2 | TRBV18 | CASSPRERPTGELFF | TGTGCCAGCTCACCCCGTGAGAGGCCGACCGGGGAGCTGTTTTTT
. | . | TRBJ2-7 | TRBV18 | CASSPPSVAYEQYF | TGTGCCAGCTCACCACCGAGCGTCGCCTACGAGCAGTACTTC
TRBD1 | . | TRBJ2-7 | TRBV18 | CASSGQGASYEQYF | TGTGCCAGCTCGGGACAGGGGGCCTCCTACGAGCAGTACTTC
. | . | TRBJ2-7 | TRBV19 | CASSRAGTRYEQYF | TGTGCCAGTAGTAGGGCGGGAACGCGCTACGAGCAGTACTTC
. | . | TRBJ2-4 | TRBV11-2 | CASLERTKNIQYF | TGTGCCAGCCTGGAGAGGACCAAAAACATTCAGTACTTC
. | . | TRBJ1-2 | TRBV9 | CASSVGLEGNGGYTF | TGTGCCAGCAGCGTAGGACTCGAGGGCAACGGTGGCTACACCTTC
. | . | TRBJ2-7 | TRBV18 | CASSPPVRVGEQYF | TGTGCCAGCTCACCACCGGTCAGGGTCGGCGAGCAGTACTTC
TRBD1 | . | TRBJ1-5 | TRBV2 | CASSLDRGSDQPQHF | TGTGCCAGCAGTCTGGACAGGGGATCGGATCAGCCCCAGCATTTT
. | once | TRBJ1-4 | TRBV30 | CAWRGGLNEKLFF | TGTGCCTGGAGGGGGGGACTTAATGAAAAACTGTTTTTT